This entry lists 21 T cell receptor beta chains sequenced from one sample in a study of shared clonotypes between healthy human individuals. Profiling relied on immunoSEQ multiplex PCR, and the TCRdb table lists in-frame clones only, not all of them. The table includes 2 million to 3 million clones, roughly 93% detected once. Sample: naive CD4+ T cells from PBMCs. Indicated subset: CD45RA+ positively selected. The receptors originated from a man younger than 30 in good health. Some clones in this sample may be carry-over from other donors' samples.

The rearrangement links TRBV7-2 to TRBJ2-2, with D hard to call. V lost 6 bases to trimming and J lost 8 bases, with 10 bases between them. The CDR3 has 12 residues. Germline assignment: CDR1 SGHTA and CDR2 FQGNSA. The CDR3 DNA follows: TGTGCCAGCAGACACGATCCGGGGGAGCTGTTTTTT. It yields the protein CASRHDPGELFF.

V is TRBV5-1 and J is TRBJ1-1; D is perhaps TRBD1 (5 bases). The CDR3 runs 18 residues. Germline CDR1 and CDR2: SGHRS and YFSETQ. The ends were cut back, 3 bases at V and 1 base at J, with 22 bases in the middle. CDR3 nucleotide sequence: TGCGCCAGCAGCTGGAGGTCCCCCCCGGGGGGGAGGAACACTGAAGCTTTCTTT. This sequence encodes CASSWRSPPGGRNTEAFF.

Comment on this clone: The sample has other DNA sequences that encode this CDR3 too. CDR3 nucleotides: TGCGCCAGCAGCCCGAACAGGGGGCGGGATGGCTACACCTTC. Protein: CASSPNRGRDGYTF. J is TRBJ1-2 and V is TRBV5-1, with 9 bases fitting TRBD1. CDR3 size: 14 residues. Unmatched junction bases numbered 7, after V lost 4 bases and J lost 6 bases. The germline V gene has CDR1 SGHRS and CDR2 YFSETQ. Looking up the rest from reference TRBV5-1 and TRBJ1-2 gives the full variable domain: KAGVTQTPRYLIKTRGQQVTLSCSPISGHRSVSWYQQTPGQGLQFLFEYFSETQRNKGNFPGRFSGRQFSNSRSEMNVSTLELGDSALYLCASSPNRGRDGYTFGSGTRLTVV.

The chain recombines TRBV4-2 with TRBJ1-4; possibly TRBD1 for D (6 bases). Germline V lookup: CDR1 LGHNA, CDR2 YNFKEQ. CDR3 length: 15 residues. V was trimmed by 2 bases and J by 4 bases, leaving 11 bases between them. CDR3 coding DNA: TGTGCCAGCAGCCAATTAGGGGGGGGTAATGAAAAACTGTTTTTT. This gives the protein CASSQLGGGNEKLFF.

J is TRBJ1-6 and V is TRBV25-1, with D maybe TRBD1 (5 bases). Per the germline V gene, CDR1 is MGHDK and CDR2 is SYGVNS. Trimming removed 7 bases from V and 8 bases from J, with 18 bases in between. The CDR3 covers 15 residues. The CDR3 DNA reads TGTGCCAGCACCTTATCCCCTCTGGGGGATTCACCCCTCCACTTT. It translates to CASTLSPLGDSPLHF.

Here the CDR3 DNA reads TGTGCCAGCAGGAACTATGGCTACACCTTC. It is translated as CASRNYGYTF. The rearrangement joins TRBV21-1 to TRBJ1-2. TRBV21-1 is a pseudogene segment. The CDR3 is 10 amino acids.

The chain couples TRBV28 to TRBJ2-7; D may match TRBD1 or TRBD2 (6 bases each). Trimming took off 1 base at V and 9 bases at J, with 19 bases between the two ends. The CDR3 consists of 15 residues. The germline CDR1 and CDR2 sequences are MDHEN and SYDVKM. DNA for the CDR3: TGTGCCAGCAGTTTATATGTGGGGGGCACTGTTGGGCAGTACTTC. It yields the protein CASSLYVGGTVGQYF.

The chain has TRBV27 and TRBJ1-1, with 9 bases identical to TRBD1. The CDR3 sequence is 15 residues long. The germline V gene has CDR1 MNHEY and CDR2 SMNVEV (reference sequence). V gave up 8 bases and J gave up 8 bases; unmatched junction bases: 15. The CDR3, as DNA: TGTGCCAGCGCTTCTATCCGGGGACAGGGAACAGAAGCTTTCTTT. Translation gives CASASIRGQGTEAFF.

This chain uses TRBV6-6 with TRBJ2-7; D might be TRBD2 (6 bases). This CDR3 region has 14 residues. CDR1 is MNHNY, CDR2 SVGAGI, per germline (reference sequence). V gave up 6 bases and J gave up 7 bases, with 19 bases separating them. This CDR3 reads CASSLRDSYPEQYF. CDR3 coding DNA: TGTGCCAGCAGCCTCCGGGACTCCTACCCAGAGCAGTACTTC.

V is TRBV11-2 and J is TRBJ2-5; unclear D gene. CDR1 is SGHAT and CDR2 is FQNNGV in the germline V gene. The CDR3 covers 14 residues. Trimming pared 1 base from V and 2 bases from J, leaving 8 bases between. The CDR3: CASSLGGDQETQYF. Here the CDR3 DNA reads TGTGCCAGCAGCTTAGGGGGTGATCAAGAGACCCAGTACTTC. The variable domain in full, with the rest retrieved from reference TRBV11-2 and TRBJ2-5, is EAGVAQSPRYKIIEKRQSVAFWCNPISGHATLYWYQQILGQGPKLLIQFQNNGVVDDSQLPKDRFSAERLKGVDSTLKIQPAKLEDSAVYLCASSLGGDQETQYFGPGTRLLVL.

The chain combines TRBV5-1 with TRBJ2-3; a possible D gene is TRBD1 (5 bases). The CDR3 totals 16 residues. Germline assignment: CDR1 SGHRS and CDR2 YFSETQ. Trimming took 4 bases from V and 0 from J, leaving 15 bases between them. This CDR3 is CASSPDSSTSTDTQYF. The CDR3 region has the DNA TGCGCCAGCAGCCCAGACAGCTCCACTAGCACAGATACGCAGTATTTT.

This rearrangement joins TRBV4-3 to TRBJ1-4, with TRBD1 matching 9 bases. V shed 1 base and J 8 bases; nucleotides not matched to a gene: 5. CDR1 and CDR2 from the germline V gene are LGHNA and YSLEER. The CDR3 spans 15 residues. The CDR3 is CASSQVGTGWEKLFF. Written as DNA, the CDR3 is TGCGCCAGCAGCCAAGTAGGGACAGGGTGGGAAAAACTGTTTTTT.

Only a few counts were recorded for this clone. The genes are TRBV6-4 and TRBJ1-1; no clear D. Trimming took 6 bases from V and 1 from J, leaving 9 bases between them. CDR1 and CDR2 (germline): MRHNA, SNTAGT. CDR3 length equals 13 residues. The CDR3 spells CASRREQNTEAFF. The CDR3 region has the DNA TGTGCCAGCAGACGCGAACAGAACACTGAAGCTTTCTTT.

In its sample, this clone was seen once. V and J are TRBV18 and TRBJ2-5; D possibly corresponds to TRBD1 (6 bases). Germline V gene lookup returns CDR1 KGHSH and CDR2 LQKENI. V was pared by 4 bases and J by 3 bases, with 15 bases between. The CDR3 sequence is 15 residues long. DNA of the CDR3: TGTGCCAGCTCACGTAACAGGGTACGGGAAGAGACCCAGTACTTC. Translation: CASSRNRVREETQYF.

This clone was seen a handful of times. V is TRBV3-1 (or the pseudogene TRBV3-2) and J is TRBJ1-1, with unresolved D. The germline V gene has CDR1 LGHDT and CDR2 YNNKEL (reference sequence). The CDR3 is 9 residues long. V gave up 8 bases and J gave up 5 bases, with 3 bases separating them. CDR3 residues: CASATEAFF. The CDR3 coding sequence is TGTGCCAGCGCGACTGAAGCTTTCTTT.

About this clone itself: This CDR3 is also generated by other DNA sequences in the sample. This chain links TRBV6-1 with TRBJ2-3; the D is unclear. Germline V lookup: CDR1 MNHNS, CDR2 SASEGT. V was shortened by 0 bases and J by 5 bases, with 9 bases between the two germline ends. The CDR3 has 14 amino acids. This chain's CDR3 is CASSEALGGDTQYF. The CDR3 nucleotides read TGTGCCAGCAGTGAAGCGCTTGGTGGAGATACGCAGTATTTT.

A note on this clone: This sample also contains other DNA sequences that code for the same CDR3. The V gene is TRBV6-1, the J gene TRBJ1-2, with TRBD1 identical over 7 bases. The germline V gene has CDR1 MNHNS and CDR2 SASEGT. J was trimmed by 3 bases and V by 4 bases; bases with no gene match: 2. This CDR3 region has 13 residues. The CDR3 region is CASSVQGDYGYTF. For the CDR3, the DNA is TGTGCCAGCAGTGTGCAGGGGGACTATGGCTACACCTTC.

The chain recombines TRBV7-2 with TRBJ1-2; D perhaps matches TRBD1 (5 bases). V lost 4 bases and J lost 5, with 23 bases in between. The CDR3 has 17 residues. Germline V lookup: CDR1 SGHTA, CDR2 FQGNSA. The CDR3: CASSSTGRITAGYGYTF. The CDR3 DNA is TGTGCCAGCAGCTCCACGGGACGGATCACCGCTGGGTATGGCTACACCTTC.

The CDR3 spells CASRQTIDEQFF. The CDR3 DNA sequence: TGTGCCAGCAGACAAACGATAGATGAGCAGTTCTTC. The V call is TRBV28, the J call TRBJ2-1; D is ambiguous. The CDR3 consists of 12 residues. The V end was cut by 6 bases, the J end by 8 bases, with 11 bases between. CDR1 and CDR2 (germline): MDHEN, SYDVKM.

The chain recombines TRBV28 with TRBJ2-4, with 7 bases identical to TRBD2. Germline V CDR1 and CDR2: MDHEN, SYDVKM. The junction had 8 bases not matched to a gene; V was cut back by 6 bases and J by 0 bases. The CDR3 is 16 amino acids. The CDR3 DNA reads TGTGCCAGCAGCTCACCGGGACTACTAGCCAAAAACATTCAGTACTTC. This gives the protein CASSSPGLLAKNIQYF.

In its sample, this clone was seen once. This chain joins TRBV7-2 and TRBJ2-5; the D gene is possibly TRBD2 (5 bases). Trimming cost V 1 base and J 5 bases, with 14 bases left between them. The CDR3 loop spans 15 amino acids. Germline CDR1 and CDR2: SGHTA and FQGNSA. This chain's CDR3 is CASSLVGDTGETQYF. CDR3 in DNA: TGTGCCAGCAGCTTAGTGGGAGACACGGGGGAGACCCAGTACTTC. The variable domain in full, with the rest retrieved from reference TRBV7-2 and TRBJ2-5, is GAGVSQSPSNKVTEKGKDVELRCDPISGHTALYWYRQSLGQGLEFLIYFQGNSAPDKSGLPSDRFSAERTGGSVSTLTIQRTQQEDSAVYLCASSLVGDTGETQYFGPGTRLLVL.